The 21 T cell receptor beta chains presented below share a single source sample, sequenced in a study of cytomegalovirus exposure and HLA in healthy donors. The PCR employed 60 Vbeta primers together with 13 Jbeta primers. Sequencing was performed with immunoSEQ multiplex PCR; in TCRdb, only in-frame clones are kept and a portion is missing. The sample has 110,000 or so clones, roughly four fifths seen once. The sample consisted of PBMCs. The source of these receptors is a woman in her late teens or twenties in good health and CMV-seronegative.

The chain is built from TRBV7-9 and TRBJ2-3; 13 bases line up with TRBD2. CDR1 and CDR2 from the germline V gene are SEHNR and FQNEAQ (reference sequence). J lost 1 base, V lost 4 bases, and 2 bases had no gene match. The CDR3 sequence is 16 residues long. The CDR3 spells CASSSGTSGGTDTQYF. DNA of the CDR3: TGTGCCAGCAGCTCGGGGACTAGCGGGGGCACAGATACGCAGTATTTT.

This chain uses TRBV5-6 with TRBJ2-7, with a tentative D call TRBD2 (5 bases). Germline V gene lookup returns CDR1 SGHDT and CDR2 YYEEEE. This CDR3 is 15 amino acids long. V lost 4 bases, J lost 3 bases, and 17 bases lay in between. CDR3 DNA: TGTGCCAGCAGCAGCGGACTCCCTTACCACTACGAGCAGTACGTC. Translating it yields CASSSGLPYHYEQYV.

The genes are TRBV5-4 and TRBJ1-4; no clear D gene. The CDR3 loop spans 15 amino acids. In germline, CDR1 is SGHNT, CDR2 YYREEE (reference sequence). The V end lost 1 base, the J end lost 5 bases, and 12 bases lay between the germline ends. The CDR3 spells CASSLYQRGNEKLFF. CDR3 in DNA: TGTGCCAGCAGCTTGTACCAGCGAGGGAATGAAAAACTGTTTTTT.

V gene TRBV6-1 combines with J gene TRBJ1-2; 10 nucleotides align to TRBD1. Per the germline V gene, CDR1 is MNHNS and CDR2 is SASEGT. CDR3 length equals 12 residues. V lost 11 bases and J lost 8; bases outside the gene matches: 8. As DNA, the CDR3 is TGTGCCTTAGGGGACAGGGGAAACGGCTACACCTTC. This encodes CALGDRGNGYTF.

The chain combines TRBV29-1 with TRBJ2-5; 8 bases match TRBD1. The assigned J gene may be wrong: the sequence end matches TRBJ2-7 better. The CDR3 extends over 14 amino acids. Germline CDR1 and CDR2: SQVTM and ANQGSEA. In nucleotides, the CDR3 is TGCAGCGTACCAGGGGGCCCGAGCTCCTACGAGCAGTACTTC. It specifies CSVPGGPSSYEQYF.

The chain is built from TRBV25-1 and TRBJ2-3, with 9 bases fitting TRBD1. This CDR3 contains 16 residues. The ends lost 5 bases at V and 3 bases at J; junction bases unmatched: 9. Looked up from germline, CDR1 is MGHDK and CDR2 is SYGVNS. In DNA, the CDR3 is TGTGCCAGCAGTCCGGACAGGGGTCATAGAACAGATACGCAGTATTTT. Protein sequence: CASSPDRGHRTDTQYF.

J is TRBJ1-6 and V is TRBV6-5; TRBD1 might be the D (5 bases). The CDR3 totals 16 residues. Trimming took off 2 bases at V and 2 bases at J, with 10 bases between the two ends. Germline V gene sequence: CDR1 MNHEY, CDR2 SVGAGI. CDR3 region: CASSYRGKAYNSPLHF. The CDR3 DNA follows: TGTGCCAGCAGTTACAGGGGCAAAGCCTATAATTCACCCCTCCACTTT.

V gene TRBV29-1 combines with J gene TRBJ2-3; D not resolved. The CDR3 length is 13 residues. Trimming pared 3 bases from V and 2 bases from J, leaving 9 bases between. Germline CDR1 SQVTM, CDR2 ANQGSEA. The CDR3 loop reads CSVDPWATDTQYF. CDR3 in DNA: TGCAGCGTTGACCCCTGGGCCACAGATACGCAGTATTTT.

This chain joins TRBV15 and TRBJ1-1; 8 bases fit TRBD1. The CDR3 has 16 amino acids. Germline assignment: CDR1 LNHNV and CDR2 YYDKDF (reference sequence). The V segment lost 3 bases and the J segment 1 base; nucleotides outside the gene matches: 7. The CDR3: CATSSDADRGNTEAFF. In DNA form, the CDR3 reads TGTGCCACCAGCAGCGACGCTGACAGGGGGAACACTGAAGCTTTCTTT.

This clone was observed a handful of times. The V call is TRBV7-2, the J call TRBJ2-7, with 8 bases identical to TRBD2. CDR1 and CDR2 from the germline V gene are SGHTA and FQGNSA. The CDR3 loop spans 14 amino acids. V trimming: 1 base; J trimming: 2 bases; junction bases outside the gene matches: 1. DNA for the CDR3: TGTGCCAGCAGCTTAGATAGCGGGACCTACGAGCAGTACTTC. It codes for CASSLDSGTYEQYF.

The rearrangement links TRBV9 to TRBJ1-1, with TRBD1 as a possible D gene (6 bases). The CDR3 totals 16 residues. Per the germline V gene, CDR1 is SGDLS and CDR2 is YYNGEE. Deletions cut 0 bases from V and 4 bases from J, with 16 bases between. In nucleotides, the CDR3 is TGTGCCAGCAGCGTAGTTCTTGGGGGCGTAGGCACTGAAGCTTTCTTT. This gives the protein CASSVVLGGVGTEAFF.

The V call is TRBV6-5, the J call TRBJ1-1, with 7 nucleotides matching TRBD1. CDR1 and CDR2 from the germline V gene are MNHEY and SVGAGI. The junction had 6 bases not matched to a gene; V was cut back by 6 bases and J by 5 bases. The CDR3 consists of 13 residues. CDR3 DNA: TGTGCCAGCAGGAGACAGGGTAGGACTGAAGCTTTCTTT. It encodes CASRRQGRTEAFF.

This clone has more than one count but fewer than ten. This sequence joins TRBV19 and TRBJ1-2; TRBD1 aligns across 8 bases. The junction had 12 bases not matched to a gene; V was cut back by 5 bases and J by 7 bases. Per the germline V gene, CDR1 is LNHDA and CDR2 is SQIVND (reference sequence). The CDR3 loop spans 15 amino acids. CDR3 protein: CASSRTEGQASGYTF. The CDR3 nucleotides read TGTGCCAGTAGTCGCACCGAGGGACAGGCGAGTGGCTACACCTTC.

The genes are TRBV16 and TRBJ1-2; 8 nucleotides align to TRBD1. Germline CDR1 KGHSY, CDR2 FQNENV. The CDR3 length is 13 residues. V lost 6 bases, J lost 6 bases, and 6 bases stayed unmatched. The CDR3 nucleotides are TGTGCCAGCAGTCGAGGACAGGGTGATGGCTACACCTTC. It yields the protein CASSRGQGDGYTF.

The chain combines TRBV30 with TRBJ2-6; 7 nucleotides agree with TRBD2. The junction had 13 bases not matched to a gene; V was cut back by 5 bases and J by 3 bases. The V gene's germline CDR1 is GTSNPN and CDR2 SVGIG (reference sequence). The CDR3 loop spans 17 amino acids. In nucleotides, the CDR3 is TGTGCCTGGTACCGGGGGAGGGCACGAGATGGGGCCAACGTCCTGACTTTC. Translation gives CAWYRGRARDGANVLTF.

This clone has just one count. The chain combines TRBV7-8 with TRBJ1-1; D gene uncertain. This CDR3 is 13 amino acids long. V lost 7 bases and J 3 bases, leaving 12 bases between the germline ends. Germline V gene sequence: CDR1 SGHVS, CDR2 FQNEAQ. The CDR3 nucleotides read TGTGCCAGCAACCCTCCCGGGGACACTGAAGCTTTCTTT. Its translation: CASNPPGDTEAFF.

V and J are TRBV7-2 and TRBJ2-1; 12 bases align to TRBD2. The CDR3 totals 18 residues. Germline V lookup: CDR1 SGHTA, CDR2 FQGNSA. Trimming took 0 bases from V and 0 from J; bases not matched to a gene: 3. CDR3 in DNA: TGTGCCAGCAGCTTAGCTTCGACTAGCGGGGGCTCCTACAATGAGCAGTTCTTC. Translating it yields CASSLASTSGGSYNEQFF.

The J gene is TRBJ1-6, the V gene TRBV6-6; weak D call: TRBD1 (5 bases). The length of the CDR3 is 14 residues. Germline lookup yields CDR1 MNHNY and CDR2 SVGAGI (reference sequence). With 2 bases removed from V and 7 bases from J, the gap between germline ends came to 9 bases. CDR3 protein: CASSYGGKNSPLHF. CDR3 in DNA: TGTGCCAGCAGTTACGGGGGGAAGAATTCACCCCTCCACTTT.

This clone was counted a single time. This chain connects TRBV19 to TRBJ2-7; 10 bases are shared with TRBD2. The J segment lost 0 bases and the V segment lost 5 bases, leaving 4 bases of the junction unmatched. The CDR3 extends over 15 amino acids. The germline V gene has CDR1 LNHDA and CDR2 SQIVND (reference sequence). The CDR3 nucleotides read TGTGCCAGTAGTTATAGCGGGAGGAGCTCCTACGAGCAGTACTTC. Protein product: CASSYSGRSSYEQYF.

On this clone: Germline is not matched at one junction end, which may reflect a read error. This rearrangement joins TRBV18 to TRBJ1-5, with TRBD1 matching over 7 bases. The CDR3 contains 12 residues. Germline loops: CDR1 KGHSH, CDR2 LQKENI. As DNA, the CDR3 is TGTGCCACCTCAGGGGGGAATCAGCCCCAGCATTTT. This translates into CATSGGNQPQHF.

The chain has TRBV10-2 and TRBJ1-2; D is perhaps TRBD1 (6 bases). This CDR3 is built from 14 residues. Germline CDR1 WSHSY, CDR2 SAAADI. Trimming took off 3 bases at V and 0 bases at J, with 8 bases between the two ends. CDR3 coding DNA: TGCGCCAGCAGTGAACAGGGTCCTAACTATGGCTACACCTTC. Translation gives CASSEQGPNYGYTF.